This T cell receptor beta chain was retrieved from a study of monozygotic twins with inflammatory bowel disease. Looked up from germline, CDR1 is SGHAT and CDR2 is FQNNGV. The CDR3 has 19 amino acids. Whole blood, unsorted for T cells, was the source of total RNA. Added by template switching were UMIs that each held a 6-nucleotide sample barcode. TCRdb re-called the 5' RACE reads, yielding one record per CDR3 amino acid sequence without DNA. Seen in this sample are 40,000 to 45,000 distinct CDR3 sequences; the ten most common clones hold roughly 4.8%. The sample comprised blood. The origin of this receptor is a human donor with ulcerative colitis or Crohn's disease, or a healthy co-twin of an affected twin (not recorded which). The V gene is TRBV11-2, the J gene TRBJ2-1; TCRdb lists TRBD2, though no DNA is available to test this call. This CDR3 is CASSPGTSGGRVSYNEQFF. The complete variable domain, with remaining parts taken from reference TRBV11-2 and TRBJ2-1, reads EAGVAQSPRYKIIEKRQSVAFWCNPISGHATLYWYQQILGQGPKLLIQFQNNGVVDDSQLPKDRFSAERLKGVDSTLKIQPAKLEDSAVYLCASSPGTSGGRVSYNEQFFGPGTRLTVL.